This T cell receptor beta chain was observed in a study of lymphopenia after photon versus proton radiotherapy. Findings and limits, study-wide: Larger post-nadir TCR diversity loss correlated inversely with survival in deceased patients. Photon-treated patients lost naive T cells and TCR diversity; proton-treated stayed stable. Oligoclonal CD8+ Temra expansion after nadir drove photon patients' diversity drop. Survival link was tested only in deceased patients; proton benefit remains a possibility.

The CDR3 runs 15 residues. Germline values: CDR1 SEHNR, CDR2 FQNEAQ (reference sequence). V dropped 5 bases and J dropped 5; count of bases not matched to a gene: 8. In regard to this clone: Its specificity is not known.

The table came from immunoSEQ multiplex PCR; TCRdb's copy has only in-frame clones and leaves some out. The sample contains about 29,000 clones, 87% of which appear only once. The source of this sequence is a woman aged 60-70 years with cholangiocarcinoma. Some clones in this sample may be carry-over from other donors' samples. Specimen: peripheral blood, collected from a patient treated with proton-based radiotherapy. This chain joins TRBV7-9 and TRBJ1-5, with 8 bases identical to TRBD1. CDR3 DNA: TGTGCCAGCAGCCCCGCACAGGGGGGGGATCAGCCCCAGCATTTT. Amino acids: CASSPAQGGDQPQHF.